The T cell receptor (beta chain) under discussion was sequenced for a study of blood T cell repertoires in COVID-19. Overall study: Specimens from acute and convalescent COVID-19 originated in the United States, Italy and Spain. Sources were T cells, B-cell-depleted T cells, or PBMCs; the material itself was cDNA or gDNA.

From germline, CDR1 is SQVTM and CDR2 ANQGSEA. V lost 4 bases to trimming and J lost 0 bases, with 9 bases between them. The CDR3 extends over 13 amino acids. Authors' data handling: Amplification of reference gene primers was used by the study to estimate nucleated cell counts. Only in-frame clones appear in the TCRdb table, and some are missing; sequencing was by immunoSEQ multiplex PCR. The DNA was the basis for D and trimming; V, J and clone size are from that table. Among 30,000 to 40,000 clones, 65% to 90% were seen once, and the ten largest hold around 5%. The sample taken for sequencing was peripheral blood. The V call is TRBV29-1, the J call TRBJ1-1; no clear D. This clonotype was obtained from a woman aged 80 or older with active or convalescent COVID-19. CDR3: CSVGGVMNTEAFF. The CDR3 DNA is TGCAGCGTTGGAGGCGTGATGAACACTGAAGCTTTCTTT. The full variable domain, with the rest looked up from reference TRBV29-1 and TRBJ1-1, is SAVISQKPSRDICQRGTSLTIQCQVDSQVTMMFWYRQQPGQSLTLIATANQGSEATYESGFVIDKFPISRPNLTFSTLTVSNMSPEDSSIYLCSVGGVMNTEAFFGQGTRLTVV.